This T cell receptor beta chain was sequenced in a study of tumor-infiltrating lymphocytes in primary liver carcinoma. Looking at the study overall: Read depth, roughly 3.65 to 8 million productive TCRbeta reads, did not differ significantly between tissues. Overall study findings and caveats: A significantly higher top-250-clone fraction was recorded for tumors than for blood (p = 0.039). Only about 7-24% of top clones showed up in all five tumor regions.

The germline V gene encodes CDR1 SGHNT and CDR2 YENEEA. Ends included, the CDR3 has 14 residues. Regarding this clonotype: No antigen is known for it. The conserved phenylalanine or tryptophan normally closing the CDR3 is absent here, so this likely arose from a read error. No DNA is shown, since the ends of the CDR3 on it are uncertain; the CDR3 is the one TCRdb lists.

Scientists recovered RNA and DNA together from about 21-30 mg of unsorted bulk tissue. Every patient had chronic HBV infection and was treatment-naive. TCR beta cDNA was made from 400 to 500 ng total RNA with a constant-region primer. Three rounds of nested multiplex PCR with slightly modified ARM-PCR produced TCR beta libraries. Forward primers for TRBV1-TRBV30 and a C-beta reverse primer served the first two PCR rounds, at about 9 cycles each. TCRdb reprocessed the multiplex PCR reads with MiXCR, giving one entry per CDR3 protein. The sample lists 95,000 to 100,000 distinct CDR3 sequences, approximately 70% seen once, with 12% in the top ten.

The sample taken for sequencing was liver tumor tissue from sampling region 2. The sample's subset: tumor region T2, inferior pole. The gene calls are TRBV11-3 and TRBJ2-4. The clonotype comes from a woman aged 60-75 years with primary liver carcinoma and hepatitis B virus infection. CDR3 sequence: CASSYRVAKNIRYL.